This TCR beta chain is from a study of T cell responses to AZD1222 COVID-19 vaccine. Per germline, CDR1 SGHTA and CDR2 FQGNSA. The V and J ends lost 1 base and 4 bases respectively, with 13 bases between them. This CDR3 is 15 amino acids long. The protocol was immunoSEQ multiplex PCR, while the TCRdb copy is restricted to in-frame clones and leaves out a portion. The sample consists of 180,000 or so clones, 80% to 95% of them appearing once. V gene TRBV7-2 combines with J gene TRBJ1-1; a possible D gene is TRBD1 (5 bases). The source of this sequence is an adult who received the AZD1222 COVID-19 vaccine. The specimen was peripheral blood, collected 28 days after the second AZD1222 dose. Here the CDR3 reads CASSLEGRGSTEAFF. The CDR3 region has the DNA TGTGCCAGCAGCTTAGAGGGGCGCGGGAGCACTGAAGCTTTCTTT.